These T cell receptor beta chains were read from a single sample in a study of blood T cell repertoires in COVID-19. Sequencing used immunoSEQ multiplex PCR; TCRdb keeps in-frame clones, though not all of them. The data contain over 150,000 clones, 83% of them singletons. The sample taken for sequencing was peripheral blood. These receptor sequences come from a woman aged 70-85 years who had recovered from COVID-19. Each CDR3 is given with its conserved first and last residue.

j_call v_call cdr3_aa
TRBJ2-1 TRBV5-1 CASSLSGLAGAYNEQFF
TRBJ2-2 TRBV28 CASSPISPGGTGELFF
TRBJ1-4 TRBV7-9 CAVAGQPNEKLFF
TRBJ2-5 TRBV2 CASSELGRGETQYF
TRBJ1-4 TRBV5-1 CASSSPGQGNEKLFF
TRBJ1-6 TRBV28 CASTGPPRGSYNSPLHF
TRBJ2-7 TRBV28 CASTRRTYEQYF
TRBJ1-1 TRBV2 CASSAGTGAAFF
TRBJ2-1 TRBV7-9 CASTPGGSSYNEQFF
TRBJ2-4 TRBV20-1 CSASGVADKNIQYF
TRBJ1-6 TRBV27 CASSLRPGGNSPLHF
TRBJ1-2 TRBV10-3 CAISGLEFGYGYTF
TRBJ2-6 TRBV5-5 CASSLVPPSSGANVLTF
TRBJ2-6 TRBV4-1 CASSRLLSGANVLTF
TRBJ2-1 TRBV9 CASSAQGAGNEQFF
TRBJ2-3 TRBV15 CATSRPSGGVGDTQYF
TRBJ1-6 TRBV3-1/TRBV3-2 CASSPRDRATNSPLHF
TRBJ1-5 TRBV5-1 CASSLAEDQPQHF
TRBJ1-5 TRBV19 CASTTLGRGRWGQPQHF
TRBJ2-1 TRBV2 CASSRSLGGEQFF
TRBJ1-2 TRBV5-4 CASSLAGGTGDYGYTF
TRBJ1-2 TRBV4-1 CASSPDGGAWNYGYTF
TRBJ1-2 TRBV7-9 CASSSNWGDVYGYTF
TRBJ1-1 TRBV10-3 CAISEEPGGNTEAFF
TRBJ1-4 TRBV10-3 CASSTGNNEKLFF
TRBJ2-7 TRBV6-2/TRBV6-3 CASSLGGTQSYEQYF
TRBJ2-7 TRBV11-1 CASSSPGGTNYEQYF
TRBJ2-1 TRBV25-1 CASSAGVENEQFF
TRBJ2-7 TRBV28 CASSAHNSGEQYF
TRBJ1-5 TRBV18 CASSPKEGTDQPQHF
TRBJ2-3 TRBV12-3/TRBV12-4 CASTQTSPDTQYF
TRBJ2-7 TRBV19 CASSPLAEEGEQYF
TRBJ2-5 TRBV30 CAWGGGLAGGVETQYF
TRBJ1-5 TRBV10-2 CASSESRQANQPQHF
TRBJ2-5 TRBV2 CASSVSWASGSREAETQYF
TRBJ2-6 TRBV9 CASSVGSDSGSSGANVLTF
TRBJ2-1 TRBV12-1 CASSFIRGVRDEQFF
TRBJ2-3 TRBV7-2 CASSLRGGSTDTQYF
TRBJ2-1 TRBV5-8 CASSKTRGPGRNEQFF
TRBJ1-4 TRBV7-9 CASSSGFPFEKLFF
TRBJ2-3 TRBV14 CASSSARYGGTDTQYF
TRBJ1-2 TRBV10-3 CAISGTGGDGYTF
TRBJ1-1 TRBV7-9 CASSLGANTEAFF
TRBJ2-1 TRBV5-1 CASSFGLAGAYNEQFF
TRBJ2-7 TRBV18 CASSPRGAGGNYEQYF
TRBJ1-6 TRBV7-9 CASRGRAQGSSPLHF
TRBJ1-6 TRBV3-1/TRBV3-2 CASSHSPGGLGYNSPLHF
TRBJ1-2 TRBV9 CASTRQVHGYTF
TRBJ1-3 TRBV5-4 CASSLRGSGNTIYF
TRBJ2-5 TRBV29-1 CSVGRETGTQYF
TRBJ1-3 TRBV5-5 CASSSGQGTSSGNTIYF